One and the same sample provided the 18 T cell receptor beta chains below, sequenced in a study of cytomegalovirus exposure and HLA in healthy donors. The primer mix had 60 Vbeta and 13 Jbeta primers. Data came from immunoSEQ multiplex PCR; TCRdb stores just in-frame clones and leaves some out. The sample holds approximately 61,000 clones; more than 60% are singletons and the top ten take just over 50%. Sequencing was done on a sample of PBMCs. These TCRs come from a man aged 50 to 59 in good health and CMV-seropositive.

V and J are TRBV6-1 and TRBJ2-7; 9 bases map to TRBD1. The CDR3 length is 14 residues. Per the germline V gene, CDR1 is MNHNS and CDR2 is SASEGT. Unmatched junction bases numbered 7, after V lost 3 bases and J lost 7 bases. The CDR3 is CASSERDRDMEQYF. The DNA of the CDR3 is TGTGCCAGCAGTGAGAGGGACAGGGATATGGAGCAGTACTTC.

V gene TRBV7-9 combines with J gene TRBJ2-5, with 7 bases lining up with TRBD1. This CDR3 is 14 amino acids long. Germline V gene lookup returns CDR1 SEHNR and CDR2 FQNEAQ (reference sequence). J was trimmed by 5 bases and V by 5 bases; bases with no gene match: 8. The CDR3, as DNA: TGTGCCAGCAGCCTAAACAGGGGTCGGGAGACCCAGTACTTC. Translated, it gives CASSLNRGRETQYF.

The chain couples TRBV7-2 to TRBJ2-1; D not certain. The V gene's germline CDR1 is SGHTA and CDR2 FQGNSA. The CDR3 extends over 14 amino acids. V was shortened by 1 base and J by 7 bases, with 11 bases between the two germline ends. The CDR3 spells CASSLVVSSNEQFF. The CDR3 DNA follows: TGTGCCAGCAGCTTAGTGGTCTCGAGTAATGAGCAGTTCTTC.

CDR3 coding DNA: TGTGCCAGCGCACCTGGAGGCGAAGATACGCAGTATTTT. Translation: CASAPGGEDTQYF. The gene calls are TRBV7-3 and TRBJ2-3, with a possible D match to TRBD2 (5 bases). The CDR3 consists of 13 residues. Germline V gene lookup returns CDR1 SGHTA and CDR2 FQGTGA. The V gene lost 8 bases and the J gene lost 5 bases, with 14 bases spanning the gap.

This chain joins TRBV21-1 and TRBJ2-7; no DNA check was done on the table's D call, TRBD2. TRBV21-1 is an annotated pseudogene. The CDR3 runs to 16 residues. The chain's CDR3 is CASSKEDYRNTIEQYF. For the CDR3, the DNA is TGTGCCAGCAGCAAAGAGGACTACAGGAATACTATCGAGCAGTACTTC.

This clone came up a few times. The V and J genes are TRBV14 and TRBJ2-5; a weak D match, TRBD2 (6 bases). The CDR3 is 15 residues long. V was cut by 2 bases and J by 2 bases, with 12 bases left in between. Germline V CDR1 and CDR2: SGHDN, FVKESK. The CDR3 protein is CASSQLGREQETQYF. The CDR3 region has the DNA TGTGCCAGCAGCCAACTGGGGCGGGAACAAGAGACCCAGTACTTC.

The genes are TRBV9 and TRBJ2-2, with TRBD2 identical over 8 bases. CDR3 size: 13 residues. The J segment lost 7 bases and the V segment lost 6 bases, leaving 5 bases of the junction unmatched. Germline V CDR1 and CDR2: SGDLS, YYNGEE. CDR3 loop: CASNRGGIGELFF. The DNA of the CDR3 is TGTGCCAGCAACCGGGGGGGTATCGGGGAGCTGTTTTTT.

This chain links TRBV9 with TRBJ2-5; no definite D call. The germline CDR1 and CDR2 sequences are SGDLS and YYNGEE. CDR3 length: 14 amino acids. V lost 0 bases to trimming and J lost 4 bases, with 10 bases between them. This CDR3 is CASSVGLRSETQYF. The CDR3, as DNA: TGTGCCAGCAGCGTAGGGTTGCGGTCAGAGACCCAGTACTTC.

This clone was picked up a small number of times. Distinct nucleotide sequences in the sample also encode this CDR3. This chain links TRBV4-3 with TRBJ2-1; D is unresolved. Germline loops: CDR1 LGHNA, CDR2 YSLEER. Trimming shortened V by 10 bases and J by 3 bases, and 25 bases separated the two germline ends. The CDR3 has 17 amino acids. DNA for the CDR3: TGCGCCACAAGCCAACCTATGATCGTACTCATCTACAATGAGCAGTTCTTC. Translating gives CATSQPMIVLIYNEQFF.

This clone has more than one count but fewer than ten. The chain combines TRBV4-3 with TRBJ2-1; D not resolved. CDR1 is LGHNA, CDR2 YSLEER, per germline. This CDR3 contains 17 residues. In DNA, the CDR3 is TGCGACACCAGCCAAGATCTGATCGTACTCATCTACAATGAGCAGTTCTTC. Translating gives CDTSQDLIVLIYNEQFF.

The V gene is TRBV10-3, the J gene TRBJ1-1; TRBD1 agrees at 7 bases. The germline CDR1 and CDR2 sequences are ENHRY and SYGVKD. The CDR3 extends over 11 amino acids. Trimming removed 8 bases from V and 4 bases from J; junction bases left unmatched: 1. CDR3 protein: CAIRQGTEAFF. The CDR3 nucleotides read TGTGCCATCCGACAGGGCACTGAAGCTTTCTTT.

The chain combines TRBV6-5 with TRBJ1-1; 12 positions agree with TRBD1. The CDR3 extends over 15 amino acids. V shed 6 bases and J 6 bases; nucleotides not matched to a gene: 8. The V gene's germline CDR1 is MNHEY and CDR2 SVGAGI. CDR3 sequence (DNA): TGTGCCAGCAGCCGCCTGGGGACAGGGGGCTCTGAAGCTTTCTTT. Protein sequence: CASSRLGTGGSEAFF.

The chain recombines TRBV27 with TRBJ2-7, with 12 bases matching TRBD2. After removal of 6 bases from V and 3 bases from J, the junction contained 15 bases not matched to a gene. CDR1 and CDR2 (germline): MNHEY, SMNVEV (reference sequence). The CDR3 sequence is 18 residues long. The CDR3 sequence: CASRTAAAGTSGFYEQYF. CDR3 bases: TGTGCCAGCAGGACGGCCGCAGCCGGGACTAGCGGGTTCTACGAGCAGTACTTC.

The chain has TRBV27 and TRBJ1-2, with TRBD1 as a possible D gene (6 bases). The CDR3 is 13 residues long. The V end was cut by 5 bases, the J end by 8 bases, with 15 bases between. From germline, CDR1 is MNHEY and CDR2 SMNVEV (reference sequence). The CDR3 sequence is CASSPGGGEGYTF. The CDR3 coding sequence is TGTGCCAGCAGTCCTGGAGGGGGGGAAGGCTACACCTTC.

The chain combines TRBV7-9 with TRBJ2-7, with 7 positions matching TRBD2. Germline V gene data show CDR1 as SEHNR and CDR2 as FQNEAQ (reference sequence). The length of the CDR3 is 15 residues. The V segment lost 1 base and the J segment 3 bases; nucleotides outside the gene matches: 6. CDR3 sequence (DNA): TGTGCCAGCAGCTTAGGGGGGGACTACTACTACGAGCAGTACTTC. It encodes CASSLGGDYYYEQYF.

Concerning this clone itself: An end of the junction does not agree with germline; a read error may underlie this. The rearrangement uses TRBV7-9 and TRBJ2-7; 8 nucleotides line up with TRBD2. The CDR3 is 16 amino acids. CDR1 and CDR2 from the germline V gene are SEHNR and FQNEAQ (reference sequence). The CDR3 reads CSSSLGRGSGDYEQYF. CDR3 DNA sequence: TGTTCCAGCAGCCTAGGACGGGGTAGCGGGGACTACGAGCAGTACTTC.

For this clone: The same CDR3 also results from other DNA sequences found in this sample. V and J are TRBV4-3 and TRBJ2-1; D unresolved. The CDR3 is 17 residues long. The germline V and J ends were trimmed by 1 base and 3 bases, with 16 bases remaining between them. The germline CDR1 and CDR2 sequences are LGHNA and YSLEER. CDR3 protein: CASSQAMIAVIYNEQFF. The CDR3, as DNA: TGCGCCAGCAGCCAAGCTATGATAGCAGTAATCTACAATGAGCAGTTCTTC.

The chain has TRBV6-1 and TRBJ1-4; D may be TRBD1 (6 bases). The germline CDR1 and CDR2 sequences are MNHNS and SASEGT. CDR3 length: 14 residues. V was pared by 7 bases and J by 3 bases, with 12 bases between. As DNA, the CDR3 is TGTGCCAGCAACCACAGGGCACCTAATGAAAAACTGTTTTTT. This sequence encodes CASNHRAPNEKLFF.